This T cell receptor (beta chain) is drawn from a study of T cell responses to AZD1222 COVID-19 vaccine. Study-wide results and limits: White British donors predominated, females outnumbered males, and clonal diversity was possibly underestimated. Every sample of the repertoires postdated the peak T cell response.

The length of the CDR3 is 14 residues. Deletions cut 6 bases from V and 0 bases from J, with 13 bases between. Per the germline V gene, CDR1 is SQVTM and CDR2 is ANQGSEA. Libraries were prepared by immunoSEQ multiplex PCR; TCRdb keeps only in-frame clonotypes and omits some of them. Found here are 190,000 or so clones, 80% to 95% of them singletons; the top ten hold about 3.5%. On this clone: No antigen is known for it.

This TCR was sampled from an adult who received the AZD1222 COVID-19 vaccine. The specimen was peripheral blood, collected 28 days after the second AZD1222 dose. The chain carries TRBV29-1 and TRBJ2-3, with D maybe TRBD2 (6 bases). The CDR3 DNA follows: TGCAGCGTCCACCTAGCGTCTAGCACAGATACGCAGTATTTT. It specifies CSVHLASSTDTQYF.